This T cell receptor (beta chain) was identified in a study of blood T cell repertoires in COVID-19. For the study at large: Italy, Spain and the United States were the sources of the convalescent and acute COVID-19 samples. In each case, the material was cDNA or gDNA derived from T cells, B-cell-depleted T cells, or PBMCs.

In the original processing: Counts of nucleated cells, estimated from reference gene primer amplification, were obtained. Clones were read by immunoSEQ multiplex PCR, and TCRdb kept only the in-frame ones, dropping some. The D gene and trimming were derived from the DNA, and the V and J assignments and clone size from that table. Among about 170,000 clones, 90% to 95% were seen once, and the ten largest hold about 4.5%. Germline V gene sequence: CDR1 MGHRA, CDR2 YSYEKL. This CDR3 region has 15 residues. V dropped 1 base and J dropped 3; count of bases not matched to a gene: 4. Sequenced sample: peripheral blood. The chain has TRBV4-1 and TRBJ2-7; TRBD1 matches 9 bases. The TCR sequence derives from a woman between 50 and 59 years old with acute or convalescent COVID-19. The CDR3 protein is CASSQGSDRGYEQYF. The DNA for the CDR3 is TGCGCCAGCAGCCAAGGGTCGGACAGGGGCTACGAGCAGTACTTC.